This T cell receptor beta chain was sequenced for a study of T cells in Graves' hyperthyroidism and ophthalmopathy (dated by TCRdb to between 2018 and 2021). Regarding the complete study: Peripheral blood samples were taken at the time of initial diagnosis, prior to any treatment. In about 6 Graves' hyperthyroidism patients, the study also compared T-cell repertoires from thyroid tissue with T-cell repertoires from blood. Whether ophthalmopathy could be predicted prospectively was tested in an independent validation cohort made up of roughly 19 hyperthyroidism patients plus 17 patients who later progressed to ophthalmopathy. The paper reports TCR Vbeta CDR3 sequencing of some 140 peripheral blood samples: fewer than 50 ophthalmopathy, fewer than 85 hyperthyroidism and 17 progressor patients. A discovery cohort of roughly 96 patients, approximately 45 with Graves' ophthalmopathy and approximately 57 with stable Graves' hyperthyroidism, was used to find distinguishing TCR V-J signatures. After sampling, hyperthyroidism patients received methimazole starting at 30 mg daily, and ophthalmopathy patients received high-dose intravenous methylprednisolone. The approximately 95 discovery patients were divided at random into training and test sets in a 7:3 ratio.

V is cut by 5 bases and J by 5 bases, and the space between the germline ends is 12 bases. The germline V gene sets CDR1 to SQVTM and CDR2 to ANQGSEA. The CDR3 contains 12 residues, cysteine and phenylalanine counted. The CDR3 DNA has 36 bases and is translated from base 1. The hyperthyroidism patients were between 18 and 65 years old and newly diagnosed, with a disease duration of less than 2 months. The study excluded patients with uncontrolled infections, other autoimmune diseases, pregnancy or lactation. Diagnoses relied on clinical symptoms, serum thyroxine and TRAb, thyroid ultrasound and orbital computed tomography. For progressor patients, blood was drawn at the first diagnosis of hyperthyroidism, before any ophthalmopathy symptoms had appeared. PBMCs were separated from roughly 10 ml of fresh peripheral blood using Ficoll-Paque density gradient centrifugation. Progressor patients were initially diagnosed with Graves' hyperthyroidism and developed ophthalmopathy during follow-up. Total RNA was extracted using Trizol reagent, and RNA quality was assessed on an Agilent 2100 Bioanalyzer.

This clonotype was recorded at least ten times. Its cognate antigen has yet to be identified. One base away there is no much larger clone; base qualities are not given. The TCR beta CDR3 regions were amplified from RNA transcripts. The first round of RT-PCR for the TCR CDR3 was performed with the HTBI primer set and the Qiagen OneStep RT-PCR kit. The libraries were constructed in a second round of multiplex PCR and then size-selected and purified. Libraries were sequenced paired-end with 100 bp reads on an Illumina HiSeq2000. In the source study's methods: SOAPnuke was used to process the raw data, with reads discarded if the reads contained adapters or uncalled bases, had a mean Phred below 15, or lacked an exact constant-primer or identifier match. COPE v1.2.5 was used to merge high-quality paired reads, and clonotypes were defined as unique nucleotide sequences. Clonotypes were aligned to IMGT TRBV, TRBD and TRBJ reference segments using MiTCR v1.1. Analysis was restricted to V-J combinations with a frequency above 0.0001, which covered 98% to 99.2% of repertoires. A TCS score was defined as the ratio of F50 (clonal expansion) to E x V (chaos), with BLOSUM62-based TCRdist applied between CDR3 peptides within each V-J. Welch's t-statistics and random forest reduced around 510 V-J features to fewer than 15, which were used in a naive Bayes classifier (R e1071). TCRdb handled the public reads itself, with Q25 trimming in fastp and clone calling in MiXCR, and kept productive beta chains. Records with the same CDR3 protein are collapsed into one entry carrying the most frequent genes and DNA. TCRdb's processing, not the authors' own work, is the source of the V and J calls. Recorded for this sample are around 260,000 distinct CDR3 sequences; less than 30% of them occurred a single time. The top ten clones comprise about 30% of the sample.

Overall study outcomes, separate from this receptor: A 13 V-J signature model separated ophthalmopathy from stable hyperthyroidism, with about 88% sensitivity and about 81% specificity in cross-validation and 80%/75% in testing. Sample size was not statistically predetermined, and blinding of investigators to group allocation was not performed. In validation, the model predicted progression to ophthalmopathy with 65% to 71% sensitivity and around 72% specificity, a median of 6.5 months before onset. Most expanded thyroid clonotypes (frequency above 0.001) were also detected in blood, a finding suggesting that blood repertoires may reflect thyroid immune responses.

The source is a man aged 40-55 years with Graves' hyperthyroidism that later progressed to Graves' ophthalmopathy. The chain links TRBV29-1 with TRBJ2-5; TRBD2 could be the D gene, as 6 bases match. The sample consisted of blood. CDR3 reads: CSVWGETETQYF. In nucleotide form, the sequence is TGCAGCGTTTGGGGGGAGACCGAGACCCAGTACTTC. The CDR3 plus the reference TRBV29-1 and TRBJ2-5 genes for the other parts give the full variable domain: SAVISQKPSRDICQRGTSLTIQCQVDSQVTMMFWYRQQPGQSLTLIATANQGSEATYESGFVIDKFPISRPNLTFSTLTVSNMSPEDSSIYLCSVWGETETQYFGPGTRLLVL.